The present entry profiles one T cell receptor beta chain with its context. What it recognizes is unknown. These data originate in a study of cytomegalovirus exposure and HLA in healthy donors. Findings and caveats of the study: The study put 150 to 200 TCR beta chains on its list as cytomegalovirus-associated.

The repertoire was sequenced with immunoSEQ multiplex PCR; TCRdb's copy has only in-frame clones and lacks some. The table lists some 140,000 clones, approximately 82% of them singletons. The CDR3 spans 13 residues. The germline CDR1 and CDR2 sequences are MNHNY and SVGAGI (reference sequence). V shed 6 bases and J shed 4 bases, with 10 bases lying between them. The source material was PBMCs. The TCR sequence derives from a man between 25 and 39 years old in good health and CMV-seropositive. J is TRBJ1-5 and V is TRBV6-6; D perhaps matches TRBD1 (5 bases). The CDR3 DNA reads TGTGCCAGCAGGAGACAGCCTAATCAGCCCCAGCATTTT. The encoded protein is CASRRQPNQPQHF.